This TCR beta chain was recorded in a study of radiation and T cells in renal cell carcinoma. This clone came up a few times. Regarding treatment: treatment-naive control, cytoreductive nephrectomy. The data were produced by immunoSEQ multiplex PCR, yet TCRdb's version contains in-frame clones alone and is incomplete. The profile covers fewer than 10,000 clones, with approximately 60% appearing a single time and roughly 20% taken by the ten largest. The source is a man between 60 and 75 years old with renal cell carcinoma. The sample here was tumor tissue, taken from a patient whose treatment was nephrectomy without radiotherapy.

This chain's CDR3 is CASRPGTGNQELFF. The CDR3 DNA is TGCGCCAGCAGGCCAGGGACAGGGAATCAGGAACTGTTTTTT. This chain connects TRBV5-1 to TRBJ1-4; the match to TRBD1 covers 9 bases. From germline, CDR1 is SGHRS and CDR2 YFSETQ. V trimming: 5 bases; J trimming: 12 bases; junction bases outside the gene matches: 11. The CDR3 spans 14 residues.